A single T cell receptor (beta chain) is shown here with its context. The CDR3 loop spans 16 amino acids. V was clipped by 5 bases and J by 2 bases, with 17 bases between them. The germline V gene encodes CDR1 SGHAT and CDR2 FQNNGV. This specimen belongs to a study of tumor-infiltrating lymphocytes in oesophageal squamous cell carcinoma. TCRdb re-analysed the PCR reads in MiXCR, keeping a single row per CDR3 protein. The table includes 20,000 or so distinct CDR3 sequences, less than 45% detected once. The chain links TRBV11-2 to TRBJ2-3; D is unclear. Sequencing was carried out using esophageal tumor tissue. The clonotype was recovered from a male donor with esophageal squamous cell carcinoma. The CDR3 bases are TGTGCCAGCAGCGAACGACATCGAACCAACACAGATACGCAGTATTTT. It is translated as CASSERHRTNTDTQYF.